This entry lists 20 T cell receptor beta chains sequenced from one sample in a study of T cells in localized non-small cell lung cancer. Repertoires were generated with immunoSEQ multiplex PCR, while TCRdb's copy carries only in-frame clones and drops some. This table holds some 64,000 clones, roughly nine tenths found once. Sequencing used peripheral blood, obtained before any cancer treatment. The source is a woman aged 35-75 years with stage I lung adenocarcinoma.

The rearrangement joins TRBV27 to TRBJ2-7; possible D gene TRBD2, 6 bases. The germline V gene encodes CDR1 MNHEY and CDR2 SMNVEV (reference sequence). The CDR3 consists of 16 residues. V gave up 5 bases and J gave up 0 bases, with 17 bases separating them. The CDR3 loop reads CASSPRGLGISYEQYF. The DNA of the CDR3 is TGTGCCAGCAGTCCAAGGGGACTGGGGATCTCCTACGAGCAGTACTTC.

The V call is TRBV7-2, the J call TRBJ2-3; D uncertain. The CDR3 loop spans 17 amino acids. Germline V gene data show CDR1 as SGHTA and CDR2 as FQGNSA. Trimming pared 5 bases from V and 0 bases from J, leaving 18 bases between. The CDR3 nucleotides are TGTGCCAGCAGCCGACGGATGGCTGGGAAAAGCACAGATACGCAGTATTTT. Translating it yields CASSRRMAGKSTDTQYF.

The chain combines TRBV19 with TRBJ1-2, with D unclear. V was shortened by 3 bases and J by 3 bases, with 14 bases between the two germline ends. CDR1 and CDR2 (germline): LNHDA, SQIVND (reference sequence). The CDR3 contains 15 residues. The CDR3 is CASSMMDGYDYGYTF. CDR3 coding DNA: TGTGCCAGTAGTATGATGGACGGATACGACTATGGCTACACCTTC.

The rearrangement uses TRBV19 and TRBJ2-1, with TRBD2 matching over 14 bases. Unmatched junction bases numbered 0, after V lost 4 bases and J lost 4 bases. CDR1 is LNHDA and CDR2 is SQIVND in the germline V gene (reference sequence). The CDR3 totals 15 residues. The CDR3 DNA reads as TGTGCCAGTAGTAGGACTAGCGGGGGGTACAATGAGCAGTTCTTC. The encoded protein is CASSRTSGGYNEQFF.

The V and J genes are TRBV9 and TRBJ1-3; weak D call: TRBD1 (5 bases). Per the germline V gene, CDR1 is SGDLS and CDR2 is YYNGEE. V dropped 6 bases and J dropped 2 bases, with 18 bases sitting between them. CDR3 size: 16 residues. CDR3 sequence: CASTKTHDSAGNTIYF. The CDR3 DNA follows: TGTGCCAGCACCAAGACCCACGACAGCGCTGGAAACACCATATATTTT.

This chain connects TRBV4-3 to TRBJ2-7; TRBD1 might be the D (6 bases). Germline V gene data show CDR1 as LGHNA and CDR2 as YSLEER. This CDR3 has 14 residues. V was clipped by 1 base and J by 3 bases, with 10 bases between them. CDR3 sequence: CASSQGTANYEQYF. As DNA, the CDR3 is TGCGCCAGCAGCCAAGGGACAGCCAACTACGAGCAGTACTTC.

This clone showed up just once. CDR3 sequence: CASSIARGLGYTF. The CDR3 DNA reads as TGTGCCAGTAGTATAGCCAGGGGGCTGGGCTACACCTTC. This rearrangement joins TRBV19 to TRBJ1-2, with 8 bases lining up with TRBD1. The CDR3 runs 13 residues. Germline values: CDR1 LNHDA, CDR2 SQIVND (reference sequence). Unmatched junction bases numbered 3, after V lost 1 base and J lost 8 bases.

The DNA for the CDR3 is TGTGCCAGCCATACTAGCAATCAGCCCCAGCATTTT. Translation: CASHTSNQPQHF. The chain has TRBV28 and TRBJ1-5, with D unclear. This CDR3 comprises 12 residues. The germline gives CDR1 MDHEN, CDR2 SYDVKM. Trimming took off 8 bases at V and 0 bases at J, with 5 bases between the two ends.

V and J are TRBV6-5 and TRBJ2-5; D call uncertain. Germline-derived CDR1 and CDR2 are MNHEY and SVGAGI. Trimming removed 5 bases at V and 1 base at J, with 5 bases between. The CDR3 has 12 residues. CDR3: CASSPSQETQYF. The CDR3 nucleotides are TGTGCCAGCAGTCCCTCCCAAGAGACCCAGTACTTC.

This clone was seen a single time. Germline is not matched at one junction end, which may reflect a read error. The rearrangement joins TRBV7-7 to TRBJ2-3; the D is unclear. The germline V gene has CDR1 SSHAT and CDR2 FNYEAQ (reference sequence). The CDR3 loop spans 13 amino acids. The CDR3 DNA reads TGTGCTAGCAGCTTGGCCCTTACCGATACGCAGTATTTT. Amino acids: CASSLALTDTQYF. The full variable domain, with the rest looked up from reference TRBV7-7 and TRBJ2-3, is GAGVSQSPRYKVTKRGQDVTLRCDPISSHATLYWYQQALGQGPEFLTYFNYEAQPDKSGLPSDRFSAERPEGSISTLTIQRTEQRDSAMYRCASSLALTDTQYFGPGTRLTVL.

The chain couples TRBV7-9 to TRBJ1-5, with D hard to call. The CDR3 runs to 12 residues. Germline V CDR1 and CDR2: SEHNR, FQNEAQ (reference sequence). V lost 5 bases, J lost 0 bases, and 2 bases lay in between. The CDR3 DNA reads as TGTGCCAGCAGCCGTAGCAATCAGCCCCAGCATTTT. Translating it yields CASSRSNQPQHF.

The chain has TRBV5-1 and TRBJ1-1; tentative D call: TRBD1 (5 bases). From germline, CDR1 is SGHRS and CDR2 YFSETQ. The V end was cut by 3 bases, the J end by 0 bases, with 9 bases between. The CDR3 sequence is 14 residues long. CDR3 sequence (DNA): TGCGCCAGCAGCTCGCTGACAGTGAACACTGAAGCTTTCTTT. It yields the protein CASSSLTVNTEAFF.

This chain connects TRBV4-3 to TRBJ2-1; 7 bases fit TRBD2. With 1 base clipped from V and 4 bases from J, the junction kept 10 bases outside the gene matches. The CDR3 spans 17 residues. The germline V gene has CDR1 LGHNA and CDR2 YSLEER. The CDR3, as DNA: TGCGCCAGCAGCCAAGGATATTGGCAGGGAGGGTACAATGAGCAGTTCTTC. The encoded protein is CASSQGYWQGGYNEQFF.

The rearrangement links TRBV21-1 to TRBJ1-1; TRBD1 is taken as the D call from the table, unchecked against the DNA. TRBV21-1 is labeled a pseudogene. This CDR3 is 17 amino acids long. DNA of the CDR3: TGTGCCATCCTCTTGGAAGACAGGGGGAGTGGGGTCACTGAAGCTTTCTTT. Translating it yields CAILLEDRGSGVTEAFF.

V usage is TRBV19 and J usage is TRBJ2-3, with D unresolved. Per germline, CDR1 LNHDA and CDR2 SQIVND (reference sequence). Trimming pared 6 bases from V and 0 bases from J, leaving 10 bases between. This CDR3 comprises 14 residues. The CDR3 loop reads CASSPIRSTDTQYF. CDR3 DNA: TGTGCCAGTAGCCCGATTAGGAGCACAGATACGCAGTATTTT.

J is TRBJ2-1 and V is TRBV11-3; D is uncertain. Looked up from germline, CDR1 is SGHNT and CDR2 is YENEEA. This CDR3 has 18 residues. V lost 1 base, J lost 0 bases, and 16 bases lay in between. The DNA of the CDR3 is TGTGCCAGCAGCTTAGCGGCCTTAGGCGGCAACTCCTACAATGAGCAGTTCTTC. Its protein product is CASSLAALGGNSYNEQFF.

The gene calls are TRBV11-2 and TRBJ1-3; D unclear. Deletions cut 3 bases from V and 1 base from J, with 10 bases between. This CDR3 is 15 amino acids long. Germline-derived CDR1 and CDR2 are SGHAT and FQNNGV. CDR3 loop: CASSFLTVSGNTIYF. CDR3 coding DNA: TGTGCCAGCAGCTTCTTGACGGTATCTGGAAACACCATATATTTT.

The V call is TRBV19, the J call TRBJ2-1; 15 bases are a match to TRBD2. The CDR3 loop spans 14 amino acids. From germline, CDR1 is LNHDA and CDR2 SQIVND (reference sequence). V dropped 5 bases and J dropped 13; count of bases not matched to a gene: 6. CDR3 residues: CASSPWTSGRVQFF. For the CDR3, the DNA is TGTGCCAGTAGTCCCTGGACTAGCGGGAGGGTTCAGTTCTTC.

The CDR3 region is CASSVGTGGTEAFF. Here the CDR3 DNA reads TGCGCCAGCAGCGTAGGGACAGGGGGCACTGAAGCTTTCTTT. J is TRBJ1-1 and V is TRBV5-1; 11 positions agree with TRBD1. The CDR3 loop spans 14 amino acids. Germline V CDR1 and CDR2: SGHRS, YFSETQ. V lost 4 bases to trimming and J lost 4 bases; unmatched junction nucleotides: 3.

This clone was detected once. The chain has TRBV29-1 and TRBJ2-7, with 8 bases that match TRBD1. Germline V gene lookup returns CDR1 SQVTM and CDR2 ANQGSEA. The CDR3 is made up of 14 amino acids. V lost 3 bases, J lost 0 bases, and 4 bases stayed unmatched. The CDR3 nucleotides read TGCAGCGTTGACGAGGACAGGGACTCCTACGAGCAGTACTTC. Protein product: CSVDEDRDSYEQYF.